A single sample gave rise to the 20 T cell receptor beta chains below, sequenced in a study of patients and donors after allogeneic stem cell transplantation. Each CDR3 protein gets one entry after TCRdb re-called the RT-PCR reads with MiXCR. The sample records about a million distinct CDR3 sequences, about 20% being singletons. The sample was blood, either unsorted or a sorted T cell fraction (not recorded which). These receptors came from a human donor who was either an allogeneic HSCT recipient or a stem cell or donor lymphocyte infusion donor (not recorded which). It is not recorded whose cells these are; they may come from a transplant donor.

The chain uses TRBV6-2 or TRBV6-3 and TRBJ1-2, with TRBD1 identical over 8 bases. After removal of 2 bases from V and 7 bases from J, the junction contained 9 bases not matched to a gene. The CDR3 covers 15 residues. Per the germline V gene, CDR1 is MNHEY and CDR2 is SVGEGT. CDR3 region: CASSYLDREKSGYTF. The CDR3 region has the DNA TGTGCCAGCAGTTACCTGGACAGGGAAAAATCTGGCTACACCTTC.

The rearrangement links TRBV9 to TRBJ1-3; TRBD1 matches 7 bases. The CDR3 covers 14 residues. The V segment lost 5 bases and the J segment 0 bases; nucleotides outside the gene matches: 2. Germline assignment: CDR1 SGDLS and CDR2 YYNGEE. CDR3 in amino acids: CASRRDSSGNTIYF. The CDR3 DNA sequence: TGTGCCAGCAGGAGGGACAGCTCTGGAAACACCATATATTTT. Full variable domain (missing parts from reference TRBV9 and TRBJ1-3): DSGVTQTPKHLITATGQRVTLRCSPRSGDLSVYWYQQSLDQGLQFLIQYYNGEERAKGNILERFSAQQFPDLHSELNLSSLELGDSALYFCASRRDSSGNTIYFGEGSWLTVV.

V is TRBV7-2 and J is TRBJ2-4, with TRBD2 matching over 7 bases. The J segment lost 7 bases and the V segment lost 3 bases, leaving 6 bases of the junction unmatched. Germline V gene lookup returns CDR1 SGHTA and CDR2 FQGNSA. This CDR3 spans 14 amino acids. CDR3 sequence reads: CASSLLGGKNIQYF. The CDR3 nucleotides read TGTGCCAGCAGCTTGTTGGGAGGGAAGAACATTCAGTACTTC.

The gene calls are TRBV18 and TRBJ1-2; D is ambiguous. The CDR3 length is 17 residues. Germline lookup yields CDR1 KGHSH and CDR2 LQKENI. Trimming cost V 0 bases and J 4 bases, with 18 bases left between them. The CDR3 here is CASSPPEAAASVYGYTF. Written as DNA, the CDR3 is TGTGCCAGCTCACCACCCGAGGCGGCTGCATCGGTCTATGGCTACACCTTC.

The J gene is TRBJ2-1, the V gene TRBV20-1; D unresolved. CDR1 DFQATT and CDR2 SNEGSKA come from the germline V gene (reference sequence). V shed 2 bases and J shed 4 bases, with 9 bases lying between them. The CDR3 loop spans 13 amino acids. The CDR3 sequence: CSARWTPYNEQFF. CDR3 bases: TGCAGTGCTAGATGGACCCCATACAATGAGCAGTTCTTC.

This clonotype has more than one count but fewer than ten. This CDR3 is missing its conserved last phenylalanine or tryptophan, likely due to a read error. Because the CDR3's place on the DNA is in doubt, the DNA is left out and the CDR3 is given as listed by TCRdb. The rearrangement joins TRBV4-1 to TRBJ1-3; the DNA was not used to check the table's D call, TRBD1. CDR1 and CDR2 from the germline V gene are MGHRA and YSYEKL. The CDR3 has 9 residues if both end residues are counted. CDR3 residues: CASSQVPDS.

The chain employs TRBV6-2 or TRBV6-3 and TRBJ2-1, with 7 bases identical to TRBD1. The CDR3 covers 16 residues. Per the germline V gene, CDR1 is MNHEY and CDR2 is SVGEGT. V trimming: 0 bases; J trimming: 9 bases; junction bases outside the gene matches: 11. CDR3 in DNA: TGTGCCAGCAGTTACTCGAAGGCTGAGGGGGCAGGTGAGCAGTTCTTC. It codes for CASSYSKAEGAGEQFF.

This clonotype was seen a handful of times. This chain connects TRBV4-1 to TRBJ2-7; D not certain. Between the trimmed V and J ends, which lost 0 bases and 0 bases, there was a span of 15 bases. This CDR3 is built from 17 residues. In germline, CDR1 is MGHRA, CDR2 YSYEKL. The CDR3: CASSQETPDPSSYEQYF. For the CDR3, the DNA is TGCGCCAGCAGCCAAGAAACTCCGGACCCGAGCTCCTACGAGCAGTACTTC.

This clonotype was detected a few times. This chain links TRBV6-1 with TRBJ2-6; D may be TRBD1 (6 bases). Germline CDR1 MNHNS, CDR2 SASEGT. Trimming took off 1 base at V and 2 bases at J, with 24 bases between the two ends. The CDR3 covers 21 residues. CDR3 nucleotide sequence: TGTGCCAGCAGTGAAGAATCCGGTCGGTGGCAGGGGATAGCTGGGGCCAACGTCCTGACTTTC. It is translated as CASSEESGRWQGIAGANVLTF.

This sequence joins TRBV10-3 and TRBJ2-7, with D tentatively TRBD1 (6 bases). The germline CDR1 and CDR2 sequences are ENHRY and SYGVKD. Trimming took off 9 bases at V and 5 bases at J, with 23 bases between the two ends. The CDR3 is made up of 15 amino acids. The CDR3 sequence: CAITQGGLSSHEQYF. CDR3 DNA: TGTGCCATTACCCAAGGGGGTCTTTCATCCCACGAGCAGTACTTC.

This clonotype has more than one count but fewer than ten. The V call is TRBV29-1, the J call TRBJ1-5; no clear D. Germline V gives CDR1 SQVTM, CDR2 ANQGSEA. The CDR3 is 14 residues long. CDR3 sequence reads: CRPSETGGNQPQHF. As DNA, the CDR3 is TGCAGACCCTCCGAGACCGGCGGCAATCAGCCCCAGCATTTT. The complete variable domain, with remaining parts taken from reference TRBV29-1 and TRBJ1-5, reads SAVISQKPSRDICQRGTSLTIQCQVDSQVTMMFWYRQQPGQSLTLIATANQGSEATYESGFVIDKFPISRPNLTFSTLTVSNMSPEDSSIYLCRPSETGGNQPQHFGDGTRLSIL.

This clonotype was picked up a small number of times. The rearrangement joins TRBV20-1 to TRBJ2-1; 9 bases are a match to TRBD2. The ends lost 6 bases at V and 0 bases at J; junction bases unmatched: 6. CDR3 size: 15 residues. Germline CDR1 and CDR2: DFQATT and SNEGSKA (reference sequence). The DNA for the CDR3 is TGCAGTGCCACTGGGACTAGCTTCTCCTACAATGAGCAGTTCTTC. Translating it yields CSATGTSFSYNEQFF.

This clonotype was seen a handful of times. In nucleotides, the CDR3 is TGCAGTGCTATAGAACTAGCGGGGGGGAAAGAGACCCAGTACTTC. Residues: CSAIELAGGKETQYF. The genes are TRBV20-1 and TRBJ2-5, with 13 bases that match TRBD2. V lost 4 bases to trimming and J lost 3 bases; unmatched junction nucleotides: 5. Germline lookup yields CDR1 DFQATT and CDR2 SNEGSKA (reference sequence). The CDR3 has 15 amino acids.

This clonotype was observed a few times. The V and J genes are TRBV2 and TRBJ1-5; D might be TRBD1 (5 bases). There are 14 residues in the CDR3. V was pared by 5 bases and J by 7 bases, with 15 bases between. In germline, CDR1 is SNHLY, CDR2 FYNNEI. The chain's CDR3 is CASSSQGTTQPQHF. CDR3 nucleotide sequence: TGTGCCAGCAGTTCTCAGGGTACCACGCAGCCCCAGCATTTT.

This clonotype was counted a few times. This sequence joins TRBV6-2 or TRBV6-3 and TRBJ1-5; no reliable D call. V lost 7 bases, J lost 2 bases, and 15 bases lay in between. Germline CDR1 MNHEY, CDR2 SVGEGT. The CDR3 extends over 15 amino acids. This CDR3 reads CASKIRAWGNQPQHF. In DNA form, the CDR3 reads TGTGCCAGCAAGATCCGGGCCTGGGGCAATCAGCCCCAGCATTTT.

The chain is built from TRBV6-1 and TRBJ2-7, with D perhaps given as TRBD1 or TRBD2 (5 bases each). The CDR3 extends over 15 amino acids. V lost 7 bases, J lost 2 bases, and 18 bases lay in between. Germline V lookup: CDR1 MNHNS, CDR2 SASEGT. The CDR3 DNA sequence: TGTGCCAGCACCCCAGGAGTGGGGGACCCCTACGAGCAGTACTTC. Its protein is CASTPGVGDPYEQYF.

This chain links TRBV20-1 with TRBJ2-5, with D uncertain. This CDR3 has 13 residues. Trimming shortened V by 0 bases and J by 5 bases, and 10 bases separated the two germline ends. Germline CDR1 DFQATT, CDR2 SNEGSKA (reference sequence). The CDR3 here is CSAREASLETQYF. CDR3 nucleotide sequence: TGCAGTGCTAGAGAGGCCTCCCTCGAGACCCAGTACTTC.

Only a few counts were recorded for this clonotype. The chain carries TRBV24-1 and TRBJ2-3; unclear D gene. V gave up 9 bases and J gave up 3 bases, with 9 bases separating them. The CDR3 extends over 12 amino acids. Germline loops: CDR1 KGHDR, CDR2 SFDVKD. The CDR3 DNA is TGTGCCACCGCGGCTATGACAGATACGCAGTATTTT. This gives the protein CATAAMTDTQYF.

The sample holds a few counts of this clonotype. V and J are TRBV6-2 or TRBV6-3 and TRBJ2-7; D is unresolved. The CDR3 totals 13 residues. From germline, CDR1 is MNHEY and CDR2 SVGEGT. Trimming shortened V by 2 bases and J by 1 base, and 6 bases separated the two germline ends. The CDR3 DNA reads TGTGCCAGCAGTTACGGGATTTCCTACGAGCAGTACTTC. It is translated as CASSYGISYEQYF.

This rearrangement joins TRBV4-1 to TRBJ2-1; no clear D. V was clipped by 2 bases and J by 3 bases, with 5 bases between them. Germline CDR1 and CDR2: MGHRA and YSYEKL. This CDR3 spans 13 amino acids. CDR3 loop: CASSQLIYNEQFF. As DNA, the CDR3 is TGCGCCAGCAGCCAACTAATCTACAATGAGCAGTTCTTC.